The 9 T cell receptor beta chains below were found in one sample sequenced in a study of blood T cell repertoires in COVID-19. Generated by immunoSEQ multiplex PCR, the TCRdb table keeps only in-frame clones and is missing some. This table holds fewer than 200,000 clones, over 70% found once. Sample: peripheral blood. The receptors shown here come from a woman of 80 years or more with active or convalescent COVID-19.

This chain links TRBV5-1 with TRBJ1-1; no clear D gene. The CDR3 runs 15 residues. From germline, CDR1 is SGHRS and CDR2 YFSETQ. The V gene lost 0 bases and the J gene lost 0 bases, with 9 bases spanning the gap. The CDR3 sequence is CASSLDGSMNTEAFF. In nucleotides, the CDR3 is TGCGCCAGCAGCTTGGATGGCAGTATGAACACTGAAGCTTTCTTT.

V and J are TRBV19 and TRBJ1-2, with 9 nucleotides matching TRBD1. Trimming at V came to 8 bases and at J to 5 bases, leaving 9 bases not matched to a gene. This CDR3 has 14 residues. Germline CDR1 and CDR2: LNHDA and SQIVND (reference sequence). The CDR3 region has the DNA TGTGCCAGTGTCAGTACAGGGGGCCTATATGGCTACACCTTC. Translating gives CASVSTGGLYGYTF.

This clone turned up a few times. J is TRBJ2-5 and V is TRBV6-6; D may be TRBD1 (6 bases). This CDR3 spans 16 amino acids. The V and J ends lost 2 bases and 2 bases respectively, with 15 bases between them. Germline CDR1 MNHNY, CDR2 SVGAGI (reference sequence). The CDR3 sequence is CASSYVRPGAQETQYF. The CDR3 region has the DNA TGTGCCAGCAGTTACGTACGCCCAGGGGCTCAAGAGACCCAGTACTTC.

The chain carries TRBV11-3 and TRBJ2-3; 9 positions agree with TRBD1. The germline V gene has CDR1 SGHNT and CDR2 YENEEA. CDR3 length equals 14 residues. Trimming cost V 8 bases and J 3 bases; bases outside gene matches: 6. The CDR3 loop reads CASEDRGRTDTQYF. The CDR3 nucleotides read TGTGCCAGCGAGGACAGGGGACGTACAGATACGCAGTATTTT. The full variable domain, in which reference TRBV11-3 and TRBJ2-3 provide the parts outside the CDR3, is EAGVVQSPRYKIIEKKQPVAFWCNPISGHNTLYWYLQNLGQGPELLIRYENEEAVDDSQLPKDRFSAERLKGVDSTLKIQPAELGDSAVYLCASEDRGRTDTQYFGPGTRLTVL.

The chain has TRBV7-2 and TRBJ1-2; possible D gene TRBD1, 5 bases. This CDR3 is 15 amino acids long. CDR1 SGHTA and CDR2 FQGNSA come from the germline V gene. Trimming removed 5 bases at V and 6 bases at J, with 19 bases between. The CDR3 DNA reads as TGTGCCAGCAGCCCCCGGCAGGGCCAGGGCGATGGCTACACCTTC. Residues: CASSPRQGQGDGYTF.

The chain has TRBV6-1 and TRBJ1-5; possible D gene TRBD1, 5 bases. This CDR3 spans 15 amino acids. The germline CDR1 and CDR2 sequences are MNHNS and SASEGT. The V end lost 3 bases, the J end lost 1 base, and 10 bases lay between the germline ends. CDR3: CASSDRVGSNQPQHF. CDR3 nucleotides: TGTGCCAGCAGTGACAGGGTTGGGAGCAATCAGCCCCAGCATTTT.

The V and J genes are TRBV27 and TRBJ2-7, with 9 bases lining up with TRBD1. Germline trimming cut 6 bases from V and 3 bases from J; bases unmatched to any gene: 9. This CDR3 is built from 15 residues. CDR1 is MNHEY, CDR2 SMNVEV, per germline (reference sequence). The CDR3 DNA follows: TGTGCCAGCAGCTCCATGGGGACAGGGCACTACGAGCAGTACTTC. Translating gives CASSSMGTGHYEQYF.

The rearrangement joins TRBV27 to TRBJ2-3; tentatively, D is TRBD1 (5 bases). CDR1 is MNHEY and CDR2 is SMNVEV in the germline V gene (reference sequence). The V and J ends lost 6 bases and 7 bases respectively, with 17 bases between them. The CDR3 loop spans 14 amino acids. The CDR3 coding sequence is TGTGCCAGCAGATCAACCGGTAAGGGGAATACGCAGTATTTT. It yields the protein CASRSTGKGNTQYF.

The rearrangement links TRBV19 to TRBJ2-5; 7 bases are shared with TRBD2. The CDR3 sequence is 17 residues long. The trim removed 4 bases at V and 1 base at J, leaving 12 bases unmatched. Germline loops: CDR1 LNHDA, CDR2 SQIVND (reference sequence). The CDR3, as DNA: TGTGCCAGTAGTACCCTCAGGGCAGCGGGGTCCCAAGAGACCCAGTACTTC. Translating gives CASSTLRAAGSQETQYF.